These T cell receptor beta chains were read from a single sample in a study of cytomegalovirus exposure and HLA in healthy donors. The data were produced by immunoSEQ multiplex PCR, yet TCRdb's version contains in-frame clones alone and is incomplete. The repertoire holds some 40,000 clones, with about 74% as singletons. Specimen: PBMCs. The source is a man aged 30 to 39 in good health and CMV-seronegative. The CDR3 runs from the conserved cysteine through the conserved F or W. Fields, in order: clone size, J gene, V gene, D gene, CDR3 protein, CDR3 DNA. A D gene is named only where the DNA matches it firmly. A row's size may be missing; if present it is once, few, many or a size class.

>-|TRBJ2-3|TRBV30|TRBD2
CAWSVHRAGLTDTQYF
TGTGCCTGGAGCGTACATCGAGCGGGACTCACAGATACGCAGTATTTT
>medium-sized|TRBJ1-5|TRBV15|TRBD1
CATSKELQGVSGPQHF
TGTGCCACCAGCAAAGAACTACAGGGGGTAAGCGGGCCCCAGCATTTT
>-|TRBJ2-7|TRBV6-5|-
CASSYGGSRSYEQYF
TGTGCCAGCAGTTACGGAGGGTCACGTTCCTACGAGCAGTACTTC
>-|TRBJ1-1|TRBV2|-
CASTRQGNTEAFF
TGTGCCAGCACCCGGCAGGGGAACACTGAAGCTTTCTTT
>-|TRBJ2-7|TRBV7-9|-
CASSLQGGEQYF
TGTGCCAGCAGCCTGCAGGGAGGCGAGCAGTACTTC
>-|TRBJ2-1|TRBV5-4|TRBD1
CASSLGQGRYNGQFF
TGTGCCAGCAGCTTAGGACAGGGACGTTATAATGGACAGTTCTTC
>few|TRBJ2-3|TRBV5-6|TRBD1
CASSLYSGTGFADTQYF
TGTGCCAGCAGCTTGTACTCGGGGACAGGGTTTGCAGATACGCAGTATTTT
>-|TRBJ2-1|TRBV27|-
CASSFEAGEQFF
TGTGCCAGCAGTTTTGAGGCTGGTGAGCAGTTCTTC
>few|TRBJ2-5|TRBV5-1|-
CASSPNVAAQETQYF
TGCGCCAGCAGCCCGAACGTGGCGGCCCAAGAGACCCAGTACTTC
>-|TRBJ2-2|TRBV7-6|TRBD2
CASSRSGGPTGELFF
TGTGCCAGCAGCCGAAGCGGGGGCCCCACCGGGGAGCTGTTTTTT
>-|TRBJ2-3|TRBV2|TRBD2
CASQKLAGEADTQYF
TGTGCCAGCCAAAAACTAGCGGGGGAGGCAGATACGCAGTATTTT
>-|TRBJ1-2|TRBV9|-
CASSPAQGPNYGYTF
TGTGCCAGCAGCCCAGCTCAGGGGCCTAACTATGGCTACACCTTC
>-|TRBJ2-3|TRBV10-1|-
CASSEAGSTDTQYF
TGCGCCAGCAGTGAGGCGGGGTCCACAGATACGCAGTATTTT
>-|TRBJ2-2|TRBV27|TRBD1
CASSLGRTGGFTGELFF
TGTGCCAGCAGTTTGGGGAGGACAGGGGGCTTCACCGGGGAGCTGTTTTTT
>-|TRBJ2-3|TRBV6-1|-
CASFGVRGRTDTQYF
TGTGCCAGTTTTGGAGTTAGGGGTCGCACAGATACGCAGTATTTT
>-|TRBJ2-1|TRBV19|-
CASSIDRGMQFF
TGTGCCAGTAGTATAGATCGGGGGATGCAGTTCTTC
>-|TRBJ2-5|TRBV7-9|TRBD2
CASSSLGASGVTGQETQYF
TGTGCCAGCAGCTCCCTCGGGGCTAGCGGGGTAACAGGACAAGAGACCCAGTACTTC
>-|TRBJ1-1|TRBV6-1|TRBD1
CASSDTGVFGEAFF
TGTGCCAGCAGTGACACAGGGGTTTTTGGTGAAGCTTTCTTT
>once|TRBJ2-1|TRBV2|-
CASRGGGSYNEQFF
TGTGCCAGCAGGGGAGGGGGATCCTACAATGAGCAGTTCTTC
>-|TRBJ2-1|TRBV5-4|TRBD2
CASSAPGLAGNHINNEQFF
TGTGCCAGCAGCGCCCCAGGACTAGCGGGCAACCATATTAACAATGAGCAGTTCTTC
>-|TRBJ1-5|TRBV27|-
CASRENREFNQPQHF
TGTGCCAGCAGAGAAAACCGGGAGTTCAATCAGCCCCAGCATTTT
>few|TRBJ2-1|TRBV13|-
CASSFRAGYNEQFF
TGTGCCAGCAGCTTCCGGGCGGGCTACAATGAGCAGTTCTTC
>-|TRBJ2-2|TRBV7-3|TRBD1
CASTKDRDNTGELFF
TGTGCCAGCACCAAAGACAGGGACAACACCGGGGAGCTGTTTTTT
>few|TRBJ2-7|TRBV6-6|TRBD1
CASRPGTAYEQYF
TGTGCCAGCAGGCCCGGGACAGCCTACGAGCAGTACTTC
>-|TRBJ2-5|TRBV5-4|TRBD2
CASRLGGAGGQKETQYF
TGTGCCAGCAGACTGGGGGGAGCGGGGGGGCAGAAAGAGACCCAGTACTTC
>once|TRBJ1-2|TRBV20-1|-
CSAGETSRPAF
TGCAGTGCTGGGGAGACCTCCCGGCCGGCCTTC
>-|TRBJ2-7|TRBV6-6|TRBD1
CASSYWTGSYEQYF
TGTGCCAGCAGTTACTGGACAGGGTCCTACGAGCAGTACTTC
>few|TRBJ1-1|TRBV19|TRBD1
CASSSQDRGRRLNTEAFF
TGTGCCAGTAGTTCCCAGGACAGGGGCCGAAGATTGAACACTGAAGCTTTCTTT
>-|TRBJ1-1|TRBV7-8|TRBD1
CASSLEGQGVSTEAFF
TGTGCCAGCAGCTTAGAGGGTCAGGGGGTGAGCACTGAAGCTTTCTTT
>few|TRBJ2-7|TRBV7-2|TRBD2
CASSRQRGVGEQYF
TGTGCCAGCAGCCGACAGCGGGGGGTGGGTGAGCAGTACTTC
>-|TRBJ1-2|TRBV7-8|TRBD1
CASSLGIYRGHGYTF
TGTGCCAGCAGCTTAGGGATATACAGGGGGCATGGCTACACCTTC
>-|TRBJ1-1|TRBV11-2|-
CASSSDGHLGTEAFF
TGTGCCAGCAGCTCCGACGGACACTTGGGCACTGAAGCTTTCTTT
>-|TRBJ1-5|TRBV6-1|-
CASSQYFGGQPQHF
TGTGCCAGCAGTCAATATTTCGGTGGTCAGCCCCAGCATTTT
>-|TRBJ2-2|TRBV4-1|-
CASSQARTSGSGELFF
TGCGCCAGCAGCCAAGCACGTACCTCGGGGTCCGGGGAGCTGTTTTTT
>-|TRBJ1-6|TRBV9|-
CASSVEGNSPLHF
TGTGCCAGCAGCGTAGAGGGGAATTCACCCCTCCACTTT
>-|TRBJ2-2|TRBV29-1|TRBD1
CSATSGTGVTGELFF
TGCAGCGCCACCTCCGGGACAGGGGTGACCGGGGAGCTGTTTTTT
>-|TRBJ2-3|TRBV4-2|-
CASSQDLLAGTDTQYF
TGTGCCAGCAGCCAAGATCTTCTGGCGGGCACAGATACGCAGTATTTT
>-|TRBJ2-7|TRBV27|TRBD2
CASSSRSGRSEQYF
TGTGCCAGCAGCTCCCGAAGCGGGAGGAGCGAGCAGTACTTC
>once|TRBJ2-1|TRBV7-9|-
CASSLAGGPYNEQFF
TGTGCCAGCAGCTTAGCGGGAGGACCGTACAATGAGCAGTTCTTC
>-|TRBJ1-3|TRBV6-5|-
CASSYKAGSGNTIYF
TGTGCCAGCAGTTACAAGGCAGGGTCTGGAAACACCATATATTTT
>-|TRBJ1-1|TRBV7-2|-
CASIRGPPRGAKTEAFF
TGTGCCAGCATCCGAGGCCCGCCACGGGGGGCGAAGACTGAAGCTTTCTTT
>-|TRBJ1-2|TRBV12-5|-
CASGLSGIYGYTF
TGTGCTAGTGGTTTGTCAGGGATCTATGGCTACACCTTC
>once|TRBJ2-1|TRBV19|TRBD2
CASSITSGGLYEQFF
TGTGCCAGTAGTATAACTAGCGGGGGATTGTATGAGCAGTTCTTC